Following are 24 T cell receptor beta chains from one sample sequenced in a study of shared clonotypes between healthy human individuals. The protocol was immunoSEQ multiplex PCR, while the TCRdb copy is restricted to in-frame clones and leaves out a portion. The data hold 750,000 to 1,000,000 clones, with more than 85% observed a single time. CD45RO-negative, CCR7-selected cells formed the naive CD8 fraction, which excluded terminally differentiated effector memory CD45RA+ cells. The sequenced material came from naive CD8+ T cells sorted from blood. These receptors were obtained from a man younger than 45 in good health.

The chain uses TRBV19 and TRBJ2-1; D gene ambiguous. Per the germline V gene, CDR1 is LNHDA and CDR2 is SQIVND (reference sequence). The CDR3 covers 15 residues. Trimming stripped 3 bases from V and 2 bases from J, with 11 bases between. The CDR3 nucleotides are TGTGCCAGTAGTATGTGGAGCTCCCCCTACAATGAGCAGTTCTTC. This gives the protein CASSMWSSPYNEQFF.

Comments on this clone: Other DNA sequences in the sample encode the same CDR3. The chain has TRBV27 and TRBJ2-1, with 8 bases identical to TRBD2. The length of the CDR3 is 14 residues. V lost 5 bases and J lost 2; bases outside the gene matches: 2. CDR1 and CDR2 from the germline V gene are MNHEY and SMNVEV (reference sequence). The chain's CDR3 is CASSPGGPYNEQFF. The CDR3 nucleotides read TGTGCCAGCAGTCCGGGAGGGCCCTACAATGAGCAGTTCTTC.

Concerning this clone: One end of the junction varies from germline; a read error may be responsible. The CDR3 bases are TGTGCCAGCAGGTTATGGAGAACAGGGTCCGCTCAGCCCCAGCATTTT. Translated: CASRLWRTGSAQPQHF. The chain has TRBV28 and TRBJ1-5; tentatively, D is TRBD1 (6 bases). Germline CDR1 reads MDHEN; CDR2 reads SYDVKM. This CDR3 is built from 16 residues.

The chain couples TRBV27 to TRBJ2-7; D is perhaps TRBD1 (6 bases). The CDR3 spans 13 residues. V dropped 3 bases and J dropped 6 bases, with 12 bases sitting between them. CDR1 is MNHEY and CDR2 is SMNVEV in the germline V gene (reference sequence). DNA of the CDR3: TGTGCCAGCAGTTTGAGGATGGGGGCCGAGCAGTACTTC. Its protein is CASSLRMGAEQYF.

The table lists this clone with a count of one. V and J are TRBV15 and TRBJ2-1, with 7 bases lining up with TRBD2. J was trimmed by 4 bases and V by 3 bases; bases with no gene match: 9. CDR1 is LNHNV, CDR2 YYDKDF, per germline (reference sequence). The CDR3 totals 16 residues. The CDR3 protein is CATSRGSSGVYNEQFF. In DNA, the CDR3 is TGTGCCACCAGCAGGGGATCTAGCGGAGTGTACAATGAGCAGTTCTTC.

CDR3 amino acids: CASSEMDRGTEAFF. The CDR3 DNA follows: TGCGCCAGCAGCGAGATGGACAGGGGCACTGAAGCTTTCTTT. The chain is built from TRBV5-1 and TRBJ1-1; 9 nucleotides match TRBD1. Germline CDR1 reads SGHRS; CDR2 reads YFSETQ. There are 14 residues in the CDR3. V lost 4 bases to trimming and J lost 4 bases; unmatched junction nucleotides: 5.

As for this clone: This specimen includes other DNA sequences encoding the same CDR3. The chain combines TRBV27 with TRBJ1-1; the D is unclear. This CDR3 comprises 13 residues. Germline loops: CDR1 MNHEY, CDR2 SMNVEV (reference sequence). V was shortened by 2 bases and J by 0 bases, with 4 bases between the two germline ends. This CDR3 reads CASSLTLNTEAFF. As DNA, the CDR3 is TGTGCCAGCAGTTTAACCCTGAACACTGAAGCTTTCTTT.

The rearrangement links TRBV19 to TRBJ1-5; D gene ambiguous. This CDR3 comprises 13 residues. Germline CDR1 LNHDA, CDR2 SQIVND (reference sequence). Trimming pared 1 base from V and 8 bases from J, leaving 9 bases between. As DNA, the CDR3 is TGTGCCAGTAGTATAGGCCCCTCTGAGCCCCAGCATTTT. Amino acids: CASSIGPSEPQHF.

The rearrangement joins TRBV10-3 to TRBJ2-1; D is possibly TRBD2 (5 bases). Germline V gene data show CDR1 as ENHRY and CDR2 as SYGVKD. The CDR3 consists of 16 residues. V was shortened by 0 bases and J by 2 bases, with 11 bases between the two germline ends. CDR3 sequence reads: CAISESGGRAYNEQFF. The CDR3 nucleotides read TGTGCCATCAGTGAGTCGGGCGGGCGAGCCTACAATGAGCAGTTCTTC.

The rearrangement joins TRBV19 to TRBJ2-3; 7 bases are shared with TRBD2. CDR3 length: 15 amino acids. CDR1 is LNHDA and CDR2 is SQIVND in the germline V gene (reference sequence). The J segment lost 2 bases and the V segment lost 3 bases, leaving 5 bases of the junction unmatched. The CDR3 loop is CASSIAGVTTDTQYF. The CDR3 DNA reads TGTGCCAGTAGTATCGCGGGAGTGACCACAGATACGCAGTATTTT.

The chain combines TRBV7-8 with TRBJ1-1, with a tentative D call TRBD1 (5 bases). The CDR3 has 17 amino acids. The germline V gene encodes CDR1 SGHVS and CDR2 FQNEAQ. Trimming removed 4 bases at V and 0 bases at J, with 18 bases between. CDR3 in amino acids: CASSYGTSRRMNTEAFF. CDR3 coding DNA: TGTGCCAGCAGCTACGGGACTTCCCGTCGGATGAACACTGAAGCTTTCTTT.

V gene TRBV2 combines with J gene TRBJ2-7; 12 positions agree with TRBD2. This CDR3 has 16 residues. Germline loops: CDR1 SNHLY, CDR2 FYNNEI. Unmatched junction bases numbered 12, after V lost 6 bases and J lost 6 bases. This chain's CDR3 is CASRLRLAGVSGEQYF. CDR3 nucleotides: TGTGCCAGCAGACTAAGACTAGCGGGAGTTTCAGGCGAGCAGTACTTC. Full variable domain (rest looked up from reference TRBV2 and TRBJ2-7): EPEVTQTPSHQVTQMGQEVILRCVPISNHLYFYWYRQILGQKVEFLVSFYNNEISEKSEIFDDQFSVERPDGSNFTLKIRSTKLEDSAMYFCASRLRLAGVSGEQYFGPGTRLTVT.

V gene TRBV13 combines with J gene TRBJ2-1, with 9 positions matching TRBD2. Germline CDR1 is PRHDT and CDR2 is FYEKMQ (reference sequence). This CDR3 is 15 amino acids long. Germline trimming cut 0 bases from V and 4 bases from J; bases unmatched to any gene: 1. The CDR3, as DNA: TGTGCCAGCAGCTTAGGGACTAGCGGTTACAATGAGCAGTTCTTC. Translated, it gives CASSLGTSGYNEQFF. Full variable domain (remainder filled in from reference TRBV13 and TRBJ2-1): AAGVIQSPRHLIKEKRETATLKCYPIPRHDTVYWYQQGPGQDPQFLISFYEKMQSDKGSIPDRFSAQQFSDYHSELNMSSLELGDSALYFCASSLGTSGYNEQFFGPGTRLTVL.

This clone was detected only once. V gene TRBV28 combines with J gene TRBJ2-7; D is unclear. Trimming took 1 base from V and 5 from J, leaving 3 bases between them. The CDR3 runs 11 residues. CDR1 is MDHEN and CDR2 is SYDVKM in the germline V gene. The CDR3 here is CASSLSDEQYF. The CDR3 region has the DNA TGTGCCAGCAGTTTATCGGACGAGCAGTACTTC.

The rearrangement links TRBV27 to TRBJ2-3; 7 nucleotides align to TRBD2. The length of the CDR3 is 15 residues. Germline V lookup: CDR1 MNHEY, CDR2 SMNVEV (reference sequence). Trimming removed 1 base from V and 5 bases from J; junction bases left unmatched: 6. CDR3 sequence: CASSLWGRAIDTQYF. The CDR3 region has the DNA TGTGCCAGCAGTTTATGGGGGAGGGCCATAGATACGCAGTATTTT.

V usage is TRBV27 and J usage is TRBJ1-1; tentative D call: TRBD1 (5 bases). Trimming took 5 bases from V and 4 from J, leaving 14 bases between them. This CDR3 spans 14 amino acids. CDR1 MNHEY and CDR2 SMNVEV come from the germline V gene (reference sequence). DNA of the CDR3: TGTGCCAGCAGTGGGACCACCTCAGGCACTGAAGCTTTCTTT. Amino acid sequence: CASSGTTSGTEAFF.

This chain uses TRBV19 with TRBJ2-1, with TRBD2 matching over 7 bases. This CDR3 has 15 amino acids. Trimming cost V 6 bases and J 4 bases; bases outside gene matches: 9. Germline assignment: CDR1 LNHDA and CDR2 SQIVND (reference sequence). The CDR3 reads CASRSSGGPYNEQFF. CDR3 nucleotide sequence: TGTGCCAGTAGATCTAGCGGAGGACCTTACAATGAGCAGTTCTTC.

The chain is built from TRBV7-6 and TRBJ2-1; a possible D gene is TRBD1 (6 bases). Germline CDR1 and CDR2: SGHVS and FNYEAQ. The CDR3 extends over 12 amino acids. The V and J ends lost 6 bases and 15 bases respectively, with 18 bases between them. The CDR3 DNA is TGTGCCAGCAGGGATGCAGGGGCGTTCAGGTTCTTC. Protein: CASRDAGAFRFF.

The chain links TRBV4-1 to TRBJ1-2; the D gene is possibly TRBD1 (6 bases). The germline V gene encodes CDR1 MGHRA and CDR2 YSYEKL. CDR3 length: 13 amino acids. Trimming removed 5 bases at V and 3 bases at J, with 10 bases between. Written as DNA, the CDR3 is TGCGCCAGCAGCAAACAGGGCGACTATGGCTACACCTTC. Its protein is CASSKQGDYGYTF.

The chain employs TRBV5-5 and TRBJ1-1, with unresolved D. Trimming removed 1 base from V and 4 bases from J, with 11 bases in between. Germline lookup yields CDR1 SGHKS and CDR2 YYEKEE (reference sequence). This CDR3 contains 14 residues. CDR3 bases: TGTGCCAGCAGCTTGATCCGTACGGGCACTGAAGCTTTCTTT. Protein: CASSLIRTGTEAFF.

This chain joins TRBV5-1 and TRBJ1-1; 11 bases align to TRBD1. V gave up 0 bases and J gave up 2 bases; unmatched junction bases: 6. The CDR3 runs 17 residues. CDR1 SGHRS and CDR2 YFSETQ come from the germline V gene. CDR3 bases: TGCGCCAGCAGCTTGGCGGGGACAGGGGGGCTAAACACTGAAGCTTTCTTT. Translating gives CASSLAGTGGLNTEAFF.

This clone was found a few times. This chain uses TRBV5-6 with TRBJ2-7; 11 bases match TRBD2. J lost 5 bases, V lost 2 bases, and 3 bases had no gene match. The CDR3 covers 14 residues. Germline V CDR1 and CDR2: SGHDT, YYEEEE. The CDR3 region is CASSFSGRGNEQYF. In nucleotides, the CDR3 is TGTGCCAGCAGCTTTAGCGGGAGGGGCAACGAGCAGTACTTC.

This clone was observed once. V is TRBV27 and J is TRBJ1-5; D is perhaps TRBD1 (6 bases). V shed 5 bases and J shed 6 bases, with 11 bases lying between them. CDR1 and CDR2 (germline): MNHEY, SMNVEV (reference sequence). The CDR3 spans 13 residues. CDR3 in DNA: TGTGCCAGCAGTACAACAGGGATTCAGCCCCAGCATTTT. Translation: CASSTTGIQPQHF.

As for this clone: Other nucleotide sequences in the sample specify the same CDR3. The chain joins TRBV29-1 to TRBJ2-5; D is undetermined. V was trimmed by 4 bases and J by 3 bases, leaving 12 bases between them. Per the germline V gene, CDR1 is SQVTM and CDR2 is ANQGSEA. CDR3 length: 13 amino acids. CDR3 in DNA: TGCAGCGTTGGCCCGGACCGGGAAGAGACCCAGTACTTC. This sequence encodes CSVGPDREETQYF.